This TCR beta chain was recovered during a study of Ad26.COV2.S vaccination and SARS-CoV-2 variants. Assay: immunoSEQ multiplex PCR; the TCRdb copy retains only in-frame clones and omits some. Among around 300,000 clones, about 89% were seen once, and the ten largest hold about 5%. Treatment given: some 20 received Ad26.COV2.S at low or high dose, single or two shots; roughly five received placebo; per-sample allocation not given. Specimens were obtained on day 63 following the first vaccine or placebo injection. Deletions cut 3 bases from V and 4 bases from J, with 7 bases between. Germline lookup yields CDR1 SGHVS and CDR2 FNYEAQ. The CDR3 totals 13 residues.

The source of this sequence is a person aged 18-65 years who received the Ad26.COV2.S COVID-19 vaccine or a placebo. This chain connects TRBV7-6 to TRBJ2-1; D may match TRBD1 or TRBD2 (5 bases each). The material sequenced was peripheral blood, taken in a trial of Ad26.COV2.S vaccine versus placebo. This CDR3 reads CASSLGEYNEQFF. Here the CDR3 DNA reads TGTGCCAGCAGCTTGGGGGAGTACAATGAGCAGTTCTTC.